The rows below give T cell receptor beta chains drawn from one sample of a study of cytomegalovirus exposure and HLA in healthy donors. Sequencing used immunoSEQ multiplex PCR; TCRdb keeps in-frame clones, though not all of them. There are roughly 140,000 clones in the sample; about 79% occur only once, and about 0.66% lies in the top ten. Sequencing was carried out using PBMCs. These receptors all come from a male donor in good health and CMV-seronegative. CDR3s include the opening cysteine and the closing phenylalanine or tryptophan. Each record gives: D gene, V gene, CDR3 length, J gene, clone size, CDR3 DNA, CDR3 protein. The D gene is left open where the match is weak. Only some rows state a clone size, as once, few, many or a class for expanded clones.

TRBD1	TRBV18	16	TRBJ1-2	NA	TGTGCCAGCTCACCAAGAATAACAGGGGGACCCTATGGCTACACCTTC	CASSPRITGGPYGYTF
TRBD2	TRBV6-6	15	TRBJ2-7	NA	TGTGCCAGCAGATCACCGGGACTAGCGGGAGTCGAGCAGTACTTC	CASRSPGLAGVEQYF
TRBD2	TRBV30	15	TRBJ2-1	NA	TGTGCCTGGACCCGGGAGGGAGGACACTACAATGAGCAGTTCTTC	CAWTREGGHYNEQFF
TRBD1	TRBV27	15	TRBJ2-7	NA	TGTGCCAGCAGCCCCCTCCGGGACAGGCCCTACGAGCAGTACTTC	CASSPLRDRPYEQYF
NA	TRBV6-5	15	TRBJ1-6	NA	TGTGCCAGCAGCCCGCAGGGGACCTATAATTCACCCCTCCACTTT	CASSPQGTYNSPLHF
TRBD1	TRBV19	15	TRBJ2-3	NA	TGTGCCAGTAGTATTCAACAGGGGGTGGCAGATACGCAGTATTTT	CASSIQQGVADTQYF
TRBD2	TRBV5-6	14	TRBJ2-2	NA	TGTGCCAGCCAATATAGCGGGGGGACCGGGGAGCTGTTTTTT	CASQYSGGTGELFF
TRBD1	TRBV4-1	15	TRBJ2-3	NA	TGCGCCAGCAGCCTTGGGACAGGGGTTTCAGATACGCAGTATTTT	CASSLGTGVSDTQYF
NA	TRBV30	15	TRBJ1-5	NA	TGTGCCTGGAGTGTGGGGGCCGGGAGCAATCAGCCCCAGCATTTT	CAWSVGAGSNQPQHF
TRBD1	TRBV9	14	TRBJ1-2	NA	TGTGCCAGCAGCGTAGGGGACAGGGTGGGCGGCTACACCTTC	CASSVGDRVGGYTF
NA	TRBV30	14	TRBJ2-1	NA	TGTGCCTGGAGTGTTGAAGGACTTCACAATGAGCAGTTCTTC	CAWSVEGLHNEQFF
TRBD2	TRBV7-2	14	TRBJ2-1	few	TGTGCCAGCAGCTTCGGACTAGCGGGCAATGAGCAGTTCTTC	CASSFGLAGNEQFF
NA	TRBV12-2	19	TRBJ1-1	NA	TGTGCAAGTCGCCTAGAAGGCCTAGGGGACAGGGGAGGGTACACTGAAGCTTTCTTT	CASRLEGLGDRGGYTEAFF
TRBD2	TRBV27	16	TRBJ2-1	NA	TGTGCCAGCAGTTATTCTAGCGGGAGTAGGGAGAATGAGCAGTTCTTC	CASSYSSGSRENEQFF
NA	TRBV2	14	TRBJ1-1	NA	TGTGCCAGCAGTGAGAAGACTTGGAACACTGAAGCTTTCTTT	CASSEKTWNTEAFF
TRBD1	TRBV7-9	16	TRBJ1-2	NA	TGTGCCAGCAGCTTACCCTCCAGGGGGCCAATCTATGGCTACACCTTC	CASSLPSRGPIYGYTF
NA	TRBV30	17	TRBJ1-2	NA	TGTGCCTGGAGTGTAAGTTGGGGGCGTGGAGCTAACTATGGCTACACCTTC	CAWSVSWGRGANYGYTF
TRBD2	TRBV9	18	TRBJ2-1	NA	TGTGCCAGCAGCGTAGCGGGGCTAGCGGGAGAGGCAGGAGATGAGCAGTTCTTC	CASSVAGLAGEAGDEQFF
NA	TRBV19	16	TRBJ1-5	NA	TGTGCCAGTAGTATAGAGCGGGGTCGGTTTCACCAGCCCCAGCATTTT	CASSIERGRFHQPQHF
NA	TRBV6-5	14	TRBJ1-2	NA	TGTGCCAGCAGTTACCTTCAGGGAGGCTATGGCTACACCTTC	CASSYLQGGYGYTF
TRBD1	TRBV30	14	TRBJ2-7	NA	TGTGCCTGGAGCGGACGACAGGGTAGGGACGAGCAGTACTTC	CAWSGRQGRDEQYF
NA	TRBV9	13	TRBJ2-5	once	TGTGCCAGCAGCGTCGCAGGGGGGGAGACCCAGTACTTC	CASSVAGGETQYF
TRBD1	TRBV13	16	TRBJ2-3	once	TGTGCCAGCAGCGTTACCGGGACAGCGGGCACAGATACGCAGTATTTT	CASSVTGTAGTDTQYF
NA	TRBV4-2	12	TRBJ2-7	NA	TGTGCCAGCAGCCAAACAGATTACGAGCAGTACTTC	CASSQTDYEQYF
NA	TRBV25-1	14	TRBJ2-7	NA	TGTGCCAGCAGTGAATGGGGGCCCTCCTACGAGCAGTACTTC	CASSEWGPSYEQYF
NA	TRBV5-4	13	TRBJ2-1	NA	TGTGCCAGCAGCTTGGTGTCTACCAATGAGCAGTTCTTC	CASSLVSTNEQFF
TRBD2	TRBV19	15	TRBJ2-7	NA	TGTGCCAGTAGTATGACTAGCGGGGTAACTTACGAGCAGTACTTC	CASSMTSGVTYEQYF
NA	TRBV6-1	18	TRBJ1-4	NA	TGTGCCAGCAGTGAAGCAATGCAGGGGTGGACTACTAATGAAAAACTGTTTTTT	CASSEAMQGWTTNEKLFF
TRBD1	TRBV11-2	16	TRBJ1-1	NA	TGTGCCAGCAGCCCACGGACAGGGGGACACTACACTGAAGCTTTCTTT	CASSPRTGGHYTEAFF
NA	TRBV25-1	14	TRBJ1-1	NA	TGTGCCAGCAGTCAGGGAGGGAGGAACACTGAAGCTTTCTTT	CASSQGGRNTEAFF